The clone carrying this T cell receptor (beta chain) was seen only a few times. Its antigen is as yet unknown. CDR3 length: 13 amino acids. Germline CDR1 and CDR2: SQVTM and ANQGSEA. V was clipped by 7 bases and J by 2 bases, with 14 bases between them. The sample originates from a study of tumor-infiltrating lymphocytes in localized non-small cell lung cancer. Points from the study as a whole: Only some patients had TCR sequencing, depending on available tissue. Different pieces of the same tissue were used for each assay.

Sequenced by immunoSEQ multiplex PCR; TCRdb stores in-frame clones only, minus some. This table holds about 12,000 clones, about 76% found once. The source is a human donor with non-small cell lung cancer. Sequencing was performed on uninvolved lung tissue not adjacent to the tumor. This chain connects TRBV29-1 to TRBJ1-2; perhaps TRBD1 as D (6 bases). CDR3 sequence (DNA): TGCAGCGACGCCAGGGGAGACAACTATGGCTACACCTTC. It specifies CSDARGDNYGYTF.